The text below deals with one TCR beta chain. The target antigen is unknown. Germline V gene data show CDR1 as SGHNT and CDR2 as YENEEA. The CDR3 spans 15 residues. V shed 5 bases, J shed 5 bases, and the junction held 10 bases outside the gene matches. This entry comes from a study of CD8+CD57+ T cells in acquired aplastic anemia. Study information: Mean yield of DNA from sorted CD4+ and CD8+ cells was 3.2 ug. Study findings and constraints: Between patients and controls, CD8+ Simpson's diversity did not vary significantly.

The authors sequenced patients whose flow cytometry had shown CD8+CD57+ cell expansion. Patients were therapy-naive when their blood was sampled. Genomic DNA, the template, was used for profiling of the TCR beta VDJ and CDR3. TCRdb recomputed calls from the reads with MiXCR, one row per CDR3 protein. The table shows 200,000 to 300,000 distinct CDR3 sequences, with 82% occurring only once. The sequenced sample was sorted CD4+, CD8+, or CD8+CD57+ T cells (not recorded which) from PBMCs. This TCR came from a human donor with aplastic anemia. V gene TRBV11-3 combines with J gene TRBJ2-3; TRBD2 matches at 7 bases. CDR3 loop: CASSITSARIDTQYF. As DNA, the CDR3 is TGTGCCAGCAGCATTACTAGCGCAAGGATAGATACGCAGTATTTT.